What follows describes a single T cell receptor (beta chain). Antigen: not known. This entry is derived from a study of cytomegalovirus exposure and HLA in healthy donors. The study's findings and limits: Donor immune exposure was known only as CMV serostatus.

V lost 1 base to trimming and J lost 1 base; unmatched junction nucleotides: 7. Germline CDR1 SGDLS, CDR2 YYNGEE. The CDR3 runs 18 residues. The study ran its PCR with 60 Vbeta and 13 Jbeta primers. The repertoire was sequenced with immunoSEQ multiplex PCR; TCRdb's copy has only in-frame clones and lacks some. The sample consists of 150,000 to 200,000 clones, roughly four fifths of them appearing once. The gene calls are TRBV9 and TRBJ2-3; 12 positions agree with TRBD2. Sequencing was carried out using PBMCs. This clonotype originated in a woman aged 18-30 years in good health and CMV-seropositive. Here the CDR3 DNA reads TGTGCCAGCAGCGTACTAGCGGGGGGGCTTCGTGGCACAGATACGCAGTATTTT. It specifies CASSVLAGGLRGTDTQYF.